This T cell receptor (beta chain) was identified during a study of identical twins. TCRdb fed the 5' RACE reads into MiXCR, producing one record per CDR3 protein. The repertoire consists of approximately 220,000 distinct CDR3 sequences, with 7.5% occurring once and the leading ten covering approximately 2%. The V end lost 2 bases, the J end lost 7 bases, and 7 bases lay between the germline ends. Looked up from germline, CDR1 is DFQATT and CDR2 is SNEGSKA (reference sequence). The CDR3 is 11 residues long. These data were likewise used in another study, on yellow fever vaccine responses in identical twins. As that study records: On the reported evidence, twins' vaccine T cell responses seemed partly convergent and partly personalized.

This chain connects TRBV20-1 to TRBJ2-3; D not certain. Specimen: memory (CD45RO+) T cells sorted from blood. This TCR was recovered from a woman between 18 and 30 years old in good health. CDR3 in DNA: TGCAGTGCTAGAACCATAAATACGCAGTATTTT. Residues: CSARTINTQYF.